What follows is one TCR beta chain and its context. The second PCR ran about 6 to 11 cycles with a sample-barcoded 5' primer and J-beta primers. TCRdb called the 5' RACE reads again in MiXCR, with one record for every CDR3 protein. The sample carries about 1,400,000 distinct CDR3 sequences, approximately 59% recorded once. The source of the sample is a study of blood T cells in healthy people across ages. From germline, CDR1 is LGHDT and CDR2 YNNKEL (reference sequence). The CDR3 extends over 13 amino acids. The gene calls are TRBV3-1 and TRBJ2-4; TRBD1 matches 7 bases. The end of the DNA is better explained by TRBJ2-7, so the J call may be wrong. The clonotype was recovered from a man aged 18 to 35 in good health. Sequenced sample: blood. The CDR3: CASSQTGYGEQYF. CDR3 in DNA: TGTGCCAGCAGCCAGACAGGGTACGGCGAGCAGTACTTC.